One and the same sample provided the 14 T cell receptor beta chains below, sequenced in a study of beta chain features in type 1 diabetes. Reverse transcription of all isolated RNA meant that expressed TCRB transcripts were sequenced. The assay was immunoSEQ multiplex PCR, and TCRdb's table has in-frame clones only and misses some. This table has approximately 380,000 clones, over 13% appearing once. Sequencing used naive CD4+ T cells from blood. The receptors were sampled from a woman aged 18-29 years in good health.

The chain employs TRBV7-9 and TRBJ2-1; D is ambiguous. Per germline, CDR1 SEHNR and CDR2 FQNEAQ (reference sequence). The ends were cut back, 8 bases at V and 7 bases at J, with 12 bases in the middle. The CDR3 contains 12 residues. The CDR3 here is CASELVQNEQFF. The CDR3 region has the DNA TGTGCCAGCGAGCTAGTTCAGAATGAGCAGTTCTTC.

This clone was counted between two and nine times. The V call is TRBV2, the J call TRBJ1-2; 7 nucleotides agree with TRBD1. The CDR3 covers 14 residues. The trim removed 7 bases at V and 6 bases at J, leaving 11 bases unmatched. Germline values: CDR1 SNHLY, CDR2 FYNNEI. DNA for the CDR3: TGTGCCAGCAACAGAAGCAACAGGGGAAATGGCTACACCTTC. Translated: CASNRSNRGNGYTF.

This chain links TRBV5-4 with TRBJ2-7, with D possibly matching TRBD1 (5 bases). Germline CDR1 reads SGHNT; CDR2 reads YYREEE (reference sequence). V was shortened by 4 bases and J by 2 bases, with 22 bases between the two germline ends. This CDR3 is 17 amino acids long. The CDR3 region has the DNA TGTGCCAGCAGCGAACCCTTCGGGCAGGGCAAACCCTACGAGCAGTACTTC. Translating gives CASSEPFGQGKPYEQYF.

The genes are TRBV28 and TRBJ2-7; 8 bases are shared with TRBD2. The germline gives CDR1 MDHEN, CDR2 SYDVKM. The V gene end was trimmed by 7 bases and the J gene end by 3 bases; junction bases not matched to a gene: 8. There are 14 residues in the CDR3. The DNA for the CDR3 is TGTGCCAGCAAAGTTGCGGGAGGAAGCTACGAGCAGTACTTC. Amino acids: CASKVAGGSYEQYF.

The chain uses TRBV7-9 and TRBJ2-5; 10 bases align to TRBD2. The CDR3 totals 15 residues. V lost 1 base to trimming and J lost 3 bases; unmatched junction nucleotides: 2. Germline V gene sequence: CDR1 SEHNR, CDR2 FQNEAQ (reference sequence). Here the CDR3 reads CASSLGLAGEETQYF. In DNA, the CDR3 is TGTGCCAGCAGCTTAGGCCTAGCGGGAGAAGAGACCCAGTACTTC.

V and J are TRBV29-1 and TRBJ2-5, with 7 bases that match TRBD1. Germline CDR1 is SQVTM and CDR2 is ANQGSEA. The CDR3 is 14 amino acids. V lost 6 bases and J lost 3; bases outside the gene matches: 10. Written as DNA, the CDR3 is TGCAGCGTCTCTAACAGGGGTGGGGAAGAGACCCAGTACTTC. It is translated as CSVSNRGGEETQYF.

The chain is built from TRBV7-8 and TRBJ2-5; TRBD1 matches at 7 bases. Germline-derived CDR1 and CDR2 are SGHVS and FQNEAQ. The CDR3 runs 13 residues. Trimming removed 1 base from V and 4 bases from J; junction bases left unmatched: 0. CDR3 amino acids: CASSLDRGETQYF. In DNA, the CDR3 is TGTGCCAGCAGCTTAGACAGGGGAGAGACCCAGTACTTC.

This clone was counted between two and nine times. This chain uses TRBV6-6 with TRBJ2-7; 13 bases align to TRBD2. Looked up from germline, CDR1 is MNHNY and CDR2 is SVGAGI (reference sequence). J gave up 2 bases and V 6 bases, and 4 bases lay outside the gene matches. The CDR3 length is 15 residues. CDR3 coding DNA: TGTGCCAGCAGGCAAGGACTAGCGGGAGCCTACGAGCAGTACTTC. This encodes CASRQGLAGAYEQYF.

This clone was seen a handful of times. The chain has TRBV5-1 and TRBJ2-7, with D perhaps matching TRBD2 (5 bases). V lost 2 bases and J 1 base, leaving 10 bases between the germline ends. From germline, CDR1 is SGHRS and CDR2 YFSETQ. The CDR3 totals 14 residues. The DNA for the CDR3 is TGCGCCAGCAGCTTCTCCCGGGGATCCTACGAGCAGTACTTC. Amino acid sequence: CASSFSRGSYEQYF.

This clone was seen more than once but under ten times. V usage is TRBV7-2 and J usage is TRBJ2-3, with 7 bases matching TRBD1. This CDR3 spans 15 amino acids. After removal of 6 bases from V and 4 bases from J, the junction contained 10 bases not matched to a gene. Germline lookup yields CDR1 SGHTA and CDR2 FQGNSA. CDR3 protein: CASSLTGQAADTQYF. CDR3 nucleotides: TGTGCCAGCAGTTTAACCGGACAGGCAGCAGATACGCAGTATTTT.

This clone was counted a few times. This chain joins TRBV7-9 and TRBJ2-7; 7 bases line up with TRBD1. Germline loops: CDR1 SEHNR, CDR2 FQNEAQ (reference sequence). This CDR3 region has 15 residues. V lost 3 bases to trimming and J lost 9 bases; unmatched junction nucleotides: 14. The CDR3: CASSLAGTVTGGQYF. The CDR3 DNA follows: TGTGCCAGCAGCTTGGCCGGGACAGTGACGGGTGGGCAGTACTTC.

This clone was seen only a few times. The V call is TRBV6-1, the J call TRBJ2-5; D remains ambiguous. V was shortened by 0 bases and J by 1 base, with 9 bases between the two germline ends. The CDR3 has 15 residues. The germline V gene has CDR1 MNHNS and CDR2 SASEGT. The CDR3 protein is CASSEAPWPQETQYF. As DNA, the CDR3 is TGTGCCAGCAGTGAAGCCCCATGGCCCCAAGAGACCCAGTACTTC.

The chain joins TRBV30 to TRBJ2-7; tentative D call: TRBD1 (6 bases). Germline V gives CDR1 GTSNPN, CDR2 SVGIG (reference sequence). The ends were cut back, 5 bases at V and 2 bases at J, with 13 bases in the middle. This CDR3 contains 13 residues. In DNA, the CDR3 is TGTGCCTGGGAGACAGGTGGAACCTACGAGCAGTACTTC. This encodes CAWETGGTYEQYF.

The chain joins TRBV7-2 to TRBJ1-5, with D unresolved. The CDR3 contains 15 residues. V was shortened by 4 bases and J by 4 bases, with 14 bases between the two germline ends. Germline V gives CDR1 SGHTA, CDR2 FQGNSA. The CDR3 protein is CASSSREVGNQPQHF. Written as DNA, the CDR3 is TGTGCCAGCAGCTCGAGGGAGGTCGGAAATCAGCCCCAGCATTTT.